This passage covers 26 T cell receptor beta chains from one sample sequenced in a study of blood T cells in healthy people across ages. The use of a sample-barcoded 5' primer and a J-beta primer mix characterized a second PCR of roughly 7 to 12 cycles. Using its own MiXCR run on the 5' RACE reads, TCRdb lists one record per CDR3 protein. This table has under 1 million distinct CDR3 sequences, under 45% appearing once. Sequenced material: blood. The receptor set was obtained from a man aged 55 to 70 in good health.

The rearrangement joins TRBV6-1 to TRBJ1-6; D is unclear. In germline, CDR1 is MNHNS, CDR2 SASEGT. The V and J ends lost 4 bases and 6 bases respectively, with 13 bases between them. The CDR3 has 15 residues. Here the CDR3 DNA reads TGTGCCAGCAGTGGGCCAGAAACTCTTAATTCACCCCTCCACTTT. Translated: CASSGPETLNSPLHF.

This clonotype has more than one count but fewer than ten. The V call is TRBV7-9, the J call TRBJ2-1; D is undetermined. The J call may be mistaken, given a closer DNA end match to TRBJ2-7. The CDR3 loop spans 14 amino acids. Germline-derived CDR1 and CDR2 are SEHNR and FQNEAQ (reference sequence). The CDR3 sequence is CASTSTGSYNEQYF. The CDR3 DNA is TGTGCCAGCACCTCCACTGGTTCCTACAATGAGCAGTACTTC.

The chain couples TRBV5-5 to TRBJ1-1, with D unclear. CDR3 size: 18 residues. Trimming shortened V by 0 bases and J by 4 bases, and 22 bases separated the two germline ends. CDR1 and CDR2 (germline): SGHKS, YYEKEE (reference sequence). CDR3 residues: CASSLAYGSKGGSTEAFF. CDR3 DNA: TGTGCCAGCAGCTTGGCGTATGGGTCTAAGGGTGGGAGCACTGAAGCTTTCTTT.

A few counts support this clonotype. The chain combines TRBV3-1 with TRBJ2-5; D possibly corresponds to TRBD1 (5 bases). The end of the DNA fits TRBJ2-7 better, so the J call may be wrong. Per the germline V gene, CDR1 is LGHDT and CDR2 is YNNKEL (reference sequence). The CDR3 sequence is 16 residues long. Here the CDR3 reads CASSRAWGRPSNEQYF. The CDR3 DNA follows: TGTGCCAGCAGCCGTGCGTGGGGCAGGCCTTCGAACGAGCAGTACTTC.

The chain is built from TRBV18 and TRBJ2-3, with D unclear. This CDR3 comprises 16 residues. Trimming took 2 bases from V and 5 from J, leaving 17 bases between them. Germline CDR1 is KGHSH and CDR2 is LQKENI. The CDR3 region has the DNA TGTGCCAGCTCACCATTATCGGCAGGATTGAAAGATACGCAGTATTTT. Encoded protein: CASSPLSAGLKDTQYF.

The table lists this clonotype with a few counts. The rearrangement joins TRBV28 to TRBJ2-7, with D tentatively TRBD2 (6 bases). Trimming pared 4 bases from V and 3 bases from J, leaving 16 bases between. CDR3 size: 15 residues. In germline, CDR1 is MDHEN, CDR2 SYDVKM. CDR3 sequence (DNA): TGTGCCAGCAGTTCCGCCGGGACGGAGGGCTACGAGCAGTACTTC. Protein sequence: CASSSAGTEGYEQYF.

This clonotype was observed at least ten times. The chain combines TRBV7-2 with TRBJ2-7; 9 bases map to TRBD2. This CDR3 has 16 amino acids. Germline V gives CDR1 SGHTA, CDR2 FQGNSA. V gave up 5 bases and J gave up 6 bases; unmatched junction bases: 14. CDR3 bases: TGTGCCAGCAGCGGGCCGTCCCAAAGCGGGAGGCGCGAGCAGTACTTC. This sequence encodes CASSGPSQSGRREQYF.

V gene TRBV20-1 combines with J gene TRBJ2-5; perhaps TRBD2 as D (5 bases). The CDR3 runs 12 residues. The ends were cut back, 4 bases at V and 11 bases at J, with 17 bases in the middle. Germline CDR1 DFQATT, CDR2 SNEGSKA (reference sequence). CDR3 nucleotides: TGCAGTGCTAAATTTGGACTCGGCGATCAGTACTTC. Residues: CSAKFGLGDQYF.

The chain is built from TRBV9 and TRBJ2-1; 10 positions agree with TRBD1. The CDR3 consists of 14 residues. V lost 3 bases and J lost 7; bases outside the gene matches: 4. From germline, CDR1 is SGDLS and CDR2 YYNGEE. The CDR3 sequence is CASSAGTGANEQFF. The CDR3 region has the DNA TGTGCCAGCAGCGCCGGGACAGGGGCAAATGAGCAGTTCTTC.

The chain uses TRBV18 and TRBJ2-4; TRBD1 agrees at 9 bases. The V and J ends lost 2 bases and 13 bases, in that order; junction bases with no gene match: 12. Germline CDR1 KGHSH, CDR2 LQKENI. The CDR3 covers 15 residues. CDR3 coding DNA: TGTGCCAGCTCACCAAGGACAGGGGACCCTCCTGAGCAGTACTTC. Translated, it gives CASSPRTGDPPEQYF. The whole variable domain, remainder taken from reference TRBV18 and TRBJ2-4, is NAGVMQNPRHLVRRRGQEARLRCSPMKGHSHVYWYRQLPEEGLKFMVYLQKENIIDESGMPKERFSAEFPKEGPSILRIQQVVRGDSAAYFCASSPRTGDPPEQYFGAGTRLSVL.

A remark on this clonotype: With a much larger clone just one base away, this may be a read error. DNA for the CDR3: TGCGCCAGCAGCCCTGGTAGGCGGGAGAGGGCCAACGCCCTGACTTTC. Translation: CASSPGRRERANALTF. The V and J genes are TRBV4-3 and TRBJ2-6; TRBD2 matches 7 bases. This CDR3 is built from 16 residues. Germline V gene data show CDR1 as LGHNA and CDR2 as YSLEER.

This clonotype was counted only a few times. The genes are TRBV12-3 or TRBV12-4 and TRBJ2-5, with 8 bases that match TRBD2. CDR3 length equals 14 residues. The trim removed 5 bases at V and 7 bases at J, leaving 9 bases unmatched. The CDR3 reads CASSPGTSSGTQYF. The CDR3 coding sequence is TGTGCCAGCAGTCCCGGGACTAGTTCGGGGACCCAGTACTTC.

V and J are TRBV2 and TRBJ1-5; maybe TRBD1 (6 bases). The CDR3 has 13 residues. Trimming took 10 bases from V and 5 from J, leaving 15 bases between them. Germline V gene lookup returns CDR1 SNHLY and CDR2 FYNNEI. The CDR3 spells CATQGSGDQPQHF. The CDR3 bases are TGTGCCACCCAGGGGTCCGGCGATCAGCCCCAGCATTTT.

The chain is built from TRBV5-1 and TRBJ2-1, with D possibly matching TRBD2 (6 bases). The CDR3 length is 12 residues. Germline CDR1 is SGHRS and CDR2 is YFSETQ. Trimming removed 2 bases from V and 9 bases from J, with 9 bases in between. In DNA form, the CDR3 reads TGCGCCAGCAGCTTCGGGGGACCTGAGCAGTTCTTC. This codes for CASSFGGPEQFF.

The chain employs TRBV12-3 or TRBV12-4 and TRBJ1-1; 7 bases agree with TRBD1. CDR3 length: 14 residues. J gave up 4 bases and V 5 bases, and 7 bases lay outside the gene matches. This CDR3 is CASSLITGATEAFF. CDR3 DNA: TGTGCCAGCAGTCTAATTACAGGGGCCACTGAAGCTTTCTTT.

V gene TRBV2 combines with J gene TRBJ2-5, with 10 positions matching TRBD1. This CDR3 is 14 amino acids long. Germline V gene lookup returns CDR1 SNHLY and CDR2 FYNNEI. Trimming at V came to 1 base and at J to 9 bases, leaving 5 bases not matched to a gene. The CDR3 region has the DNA TGTGCCAGCAGTGAAGGGCTGGGACAGGGGTCCCAGTACTTC. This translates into CASSEGLGQGSQYF.

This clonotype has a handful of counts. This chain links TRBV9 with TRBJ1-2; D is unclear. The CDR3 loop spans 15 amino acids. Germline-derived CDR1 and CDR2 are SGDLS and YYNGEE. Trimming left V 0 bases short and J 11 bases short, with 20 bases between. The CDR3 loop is CASSVGDVGPMRYTF. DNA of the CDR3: TGTGCCAGCAGCGTAGGCGACGTCGGGCCTATGCGGTACACCTTC.

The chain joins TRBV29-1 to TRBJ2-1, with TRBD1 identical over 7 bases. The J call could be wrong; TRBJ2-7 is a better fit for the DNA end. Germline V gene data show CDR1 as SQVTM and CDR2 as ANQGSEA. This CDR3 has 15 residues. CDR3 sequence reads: CSVTTGFSSYNEQYF. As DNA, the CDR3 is TGCAGCGTAACGACAGGGTTTAGCTCCTACAATGAGCAGTACTTC.

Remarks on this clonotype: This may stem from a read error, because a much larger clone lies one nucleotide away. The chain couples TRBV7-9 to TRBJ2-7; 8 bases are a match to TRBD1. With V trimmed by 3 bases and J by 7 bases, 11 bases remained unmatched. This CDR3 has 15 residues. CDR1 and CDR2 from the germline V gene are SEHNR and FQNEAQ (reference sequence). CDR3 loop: CASSFWTGIYNEQYF. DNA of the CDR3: TGTGCCAGCAGCTTTTGGACAGGGATATACAATGAGCAGTACTTC. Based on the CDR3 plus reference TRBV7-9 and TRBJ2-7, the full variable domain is DTGVSQNPRHKITKRGQNVTFRCDPISEHNRLYWYRQTLGQGPEFLTYFQNEAQLEKSRLLSDRFSAERPKGSFSTLEIQRTEQGDSAMYLCASSFWTGIYNEQYFGPGTRLTVT.

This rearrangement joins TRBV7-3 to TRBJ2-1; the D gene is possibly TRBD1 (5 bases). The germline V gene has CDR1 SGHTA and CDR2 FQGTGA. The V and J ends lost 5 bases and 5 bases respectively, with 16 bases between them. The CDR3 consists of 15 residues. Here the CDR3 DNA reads TGTGCCAGCAGCCCCACAGGCTTAGACGACAATGAGCAGTTCTTC. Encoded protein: CASSPTGLDDNEQFF.

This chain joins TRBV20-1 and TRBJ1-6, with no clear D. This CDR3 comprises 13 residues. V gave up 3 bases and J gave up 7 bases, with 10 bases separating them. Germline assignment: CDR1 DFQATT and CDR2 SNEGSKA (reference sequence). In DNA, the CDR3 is TGCAGTGCTAGTCGCTCAAGAAATTCACCCCTCCACTTT. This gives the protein CSASRSRNSPLHF.

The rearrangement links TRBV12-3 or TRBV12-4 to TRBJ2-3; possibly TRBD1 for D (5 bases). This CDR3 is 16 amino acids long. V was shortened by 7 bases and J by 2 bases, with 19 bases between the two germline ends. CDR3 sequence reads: CASTSQTEVYTDTQYF. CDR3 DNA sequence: TGTGCCAGCACTTCCCAGACAGAGGTTTACACAGATACGCAGTATTTT.

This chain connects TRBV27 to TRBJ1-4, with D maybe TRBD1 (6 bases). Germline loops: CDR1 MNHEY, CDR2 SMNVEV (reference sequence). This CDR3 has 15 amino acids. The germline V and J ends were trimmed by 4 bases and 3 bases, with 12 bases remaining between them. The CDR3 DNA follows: TGTGCCAGCAGTTCCACAGGGTTGCCTAATGAAAAACTGTTTTTT. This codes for CASSSTGLPNEKLFF.

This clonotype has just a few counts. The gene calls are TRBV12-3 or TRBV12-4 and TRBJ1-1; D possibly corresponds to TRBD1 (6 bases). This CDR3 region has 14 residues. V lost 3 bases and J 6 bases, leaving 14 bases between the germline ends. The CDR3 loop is CASSFAPTGPEAFF. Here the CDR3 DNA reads TGTGCCAGCAGTTTTGCCCCGACAGGTCCTGAAGCTTTCTTT.

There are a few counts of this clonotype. The CDR3: CASSPYFQETQYF. The CDR3 coding sequence is TGTGCCAGCAGCCCCTATTTCCAAGAGACCCAGTACTTC. The chain couples TRBV7-2 to TRBJ2-5; D is unclear. Germline CDR1 is SGHTA and CDR2 is FQGNSA. The V and J ends lost 5 bases and 1 base respectively, with 8 bases between them. The CDR3 contains 13 residues.

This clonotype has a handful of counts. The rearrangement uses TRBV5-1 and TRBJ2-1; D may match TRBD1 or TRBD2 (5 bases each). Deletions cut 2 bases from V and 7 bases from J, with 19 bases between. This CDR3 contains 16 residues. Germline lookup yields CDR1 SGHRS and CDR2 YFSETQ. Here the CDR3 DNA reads TGCGCCAGCAGCTTCGACCCGGGACCACGTGGGAATGAGCAGTTCTTC. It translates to CASSFDPGPRGNEQFF.